This TCR beta chain was profiled in a study of T cell clones after liver transplantation. Across the whole study: Draws occurred before transplant, before withdrawal, and after complete or failed withdrawal. Overall study results and limits: Post-transplant time points were not standardized, so conclusions are preliminary.

Germline CDR1 and CDR2: SSHAT and FNYEAQ (reference sequence). Trimming stripped 1 base from V and 1 base from J, with 2 bases between. This CDR3 contains 13 residues. Assay: immunoSEQ multiplex PCR; the TCRdb copy retains only in-frame clones and omits some. The table includes 53,000 or so clones, approximately 88% detected once. Comments on this clone: Its antigen is currently unknown.

Unstimulated PBMCs were sorted into CD3+CD4+ and CD3+CD8+ populations. This sequence was found in a human donor who received a liver transplant. This sequence joins TRBV7-7 and TRBJ1-3; no reliable D call. The specimen comprised CD4+ T cells from blood, sampled before liver transplant. The CDR3 DNA reads TGTGCCAGCAGCTTAGATTCTGGAAACACCATATATTTT. Its translation is CASSLDSGNTIYF.